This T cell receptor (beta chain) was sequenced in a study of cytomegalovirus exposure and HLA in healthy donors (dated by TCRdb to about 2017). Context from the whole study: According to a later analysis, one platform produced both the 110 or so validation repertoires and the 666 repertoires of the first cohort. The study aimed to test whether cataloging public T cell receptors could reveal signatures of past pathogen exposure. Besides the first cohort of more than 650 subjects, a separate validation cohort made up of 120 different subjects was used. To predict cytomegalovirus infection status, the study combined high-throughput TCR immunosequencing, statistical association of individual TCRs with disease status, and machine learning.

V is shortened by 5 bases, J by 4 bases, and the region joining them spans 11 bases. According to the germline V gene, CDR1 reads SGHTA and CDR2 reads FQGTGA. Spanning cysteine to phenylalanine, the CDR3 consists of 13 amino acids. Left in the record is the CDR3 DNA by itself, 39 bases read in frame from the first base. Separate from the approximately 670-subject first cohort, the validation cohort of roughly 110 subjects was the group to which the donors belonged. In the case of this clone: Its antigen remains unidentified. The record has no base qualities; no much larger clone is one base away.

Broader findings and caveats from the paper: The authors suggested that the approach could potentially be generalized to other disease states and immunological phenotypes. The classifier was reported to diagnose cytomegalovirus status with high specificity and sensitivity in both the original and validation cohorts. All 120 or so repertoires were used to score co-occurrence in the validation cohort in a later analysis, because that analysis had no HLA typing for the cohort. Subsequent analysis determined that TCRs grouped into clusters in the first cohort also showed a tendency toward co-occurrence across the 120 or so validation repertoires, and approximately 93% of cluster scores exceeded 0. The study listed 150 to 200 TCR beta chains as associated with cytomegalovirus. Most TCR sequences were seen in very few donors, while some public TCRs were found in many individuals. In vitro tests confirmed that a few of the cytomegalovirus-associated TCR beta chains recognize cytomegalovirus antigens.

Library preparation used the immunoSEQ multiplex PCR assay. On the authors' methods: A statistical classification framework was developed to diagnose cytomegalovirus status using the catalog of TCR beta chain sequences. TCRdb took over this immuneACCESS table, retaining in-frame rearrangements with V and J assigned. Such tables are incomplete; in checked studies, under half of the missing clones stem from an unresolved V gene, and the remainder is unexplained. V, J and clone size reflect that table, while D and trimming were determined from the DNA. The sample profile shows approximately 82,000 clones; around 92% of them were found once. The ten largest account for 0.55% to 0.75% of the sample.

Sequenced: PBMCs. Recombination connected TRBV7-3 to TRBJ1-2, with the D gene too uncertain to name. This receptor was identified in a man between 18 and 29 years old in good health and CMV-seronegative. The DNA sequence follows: TGTGCCAGCAGCCCCGATGAGAGCTATGGCTACACCTTC. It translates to CASSPDESYGYTF.